What follows is one T cell receptor (beta chain) and its context. What it binds is not known. This specimen belongs to a study of T cell responses to AZD1222 COVID-19 vaccine. The CDR3 is 14 residues long. The V end was cut by 2 bases, the J end by 3 bases, with 7 bases between. Germline assignment: CDR1 MNHEY and CDR2 SMNVEV (reference sequence). Findings of the study overall: Possibly, clonal diversity was underestimated; donors were largely white British and included more females. With dominance at 160-218 and 743-854, vaccine-associated CD4 TCRs spanned spike. Samples come after the peak T cell response, not at day 14.

The method was immunoSEQ multiplex PCR; TCRdb's version includes in-frame clones alone and lacks a portion of them. The sample has 120,000 to 150,000 clones, under 95% seen once; the top ten hold approximately 5.3%. This chain uses TRBV27 with TRBJ1-4; D gene uncertain. This receptor was taken from an adult in good health. The input for sequencing was peripheral blood, taken on day 0 of AZD1222 vaccination. DNA for the CDR3: TGTGCCAGCAGTTTAGGGCAGCCTAATGAAAAACTGTTTTTT. This encodes CASSLGQPNEKLFF. Drawing the rest from reference TRBV27 and TRBJ1-4, the complete variable domain is EAQVTQNPRYLITVTGKKLTVTCSQNMNHEYMSWYRQDPGLGLRQIYYSMNVEVTDKGDVPEGYKVSRKEKRNFPLILESPSPNQTSLYFCASSLGQPNEKLFFGSGTQLSVL.